This is a list of T cell receptor beta chains from one sample in a study of OX40 agonist ivuxolimab in advanced cancers. The table came from immunoSEQ multiplex PCR; TCRdb's copy has only in-frame clones and leaves some out. The sample yields some 62,000 clones, 79% seen once. The material sequenced was CD4+ or CD8+ T cells sorted from blood, taken in a trial of the OX40 agonist ivuxolimab. Receptors were obtained from an adult with an advanced solid tumor such as melanoma, head and neck, liver or kidney cancer. CDR3s include the opening cysteine and the closing phenylalanine or tryptophan. Rows give clone size only sometimes, using once, few, many, or a class for an expanded clone.

NA,TRBV11-2,TRBJ2-7,CASSFYRGDLYEQYF
NA,TRBV28,TRBJ2-7,CASSPLGQRPYF
NA,TRBV6-6,TRBJ2-2,CASSGGYAGELFF
few,TRBV11-1,TRBJ1-1,CASSLADANTEAFF
few,TRBV7-8,TRBJ2-1,CASSLLPGLAGGPENEQFF
NA,TRBV7-2,TRBJ1-1,CASSPSTVYTEAFF
NA,TRBV9,TRBJ2-7,CASSVSGGGYEQYF
few,TRBV9,TRBJ2-5,CASSIGTGGAWTQYF
NA,TRBV30,TRBJ2-7,CAWSYFGLAPSEQYF
NA,TRBV2,TRBJ1-2,CASSDSRGRPLGYTF
NA,TRBV19,TRBJ1-2,CASSILSTANYGYTF
few,TRBV7-2,TRBJ1-5,CASSFRTGRGNQPQHF
NA,TRBV11-2,TRBJ2-7,CASSLGSSSYEQYF
NA,TRBV6-5,TRBJ2-7,CASSGPTTREQYF
once,TRBV21-1,TRBJ1-1,CASSINRRSTEAFF
NA,TRBV18,TRBJ1-1,CASSPKDRVQNTEAFF
NA,TRBV30,TRBJ1-5,CAWSRPGQPQHF
NA,TRBV23-1,TRBJ1-3,CASSQSMRANGNTIYF
NA,TRBV14,TRBJ2-7,CASSPYGYEQYF
few,TRBV5-8,TRBJ1-5,CASSSNQPQHF
NA,TRBV7-9,TRBJ1-1,CASSPSGRGNTEAFF